This entry describes one TCR beta chain. Its antigen remains unidentified. The input lacks base qualities; no much larger clone sits a single base away. This specimen comes from a study of blood T cell repertoires in COVID-19 (dated by TCRdb to the early 2020s). In the study overall: Samples from collaborators originated in the United States, Italy and Spain and spanned both the acute and convalescent phases of COVID-19. The material from the prospective study consisted of cDNA or gDNA derived from T cells, B-cell-depleted T cells, or PBMCs. Subjects who had been exposed to COVID-19, were actively infected with it, or had recovered from it provided the deeply sampled blood TCRbeta repertoires that made up the dataset. The repertoires were released in a freely available public database intended as a resource for research on the immune response to SARS-CoV-2. The samples were drawn from the first 160 participants of the ongoing ImmuneRACE study and from some 1,300 subjects provided by 6 global collaborators. The sample metadata nearly always contained a de-identified subject ID, COVID-19 status, age in years and sex. Where available, HLA class I and class II types were taken from metadata supplied by the sample provider and were not determined by assay-based typing.

The study at large found these results: Clinical and demographic metadata were provided uncurated, with the amount varying by source and participant.

TCRbeta CDR3 regions were amplified from genomic DNA using the immunoSEQ Assay, a bias-controlled multiplex PCR. The authors' pipeline ran thus. The number of nucleated cells in each sample was estimated from the amplification of reference gene primers within the assay. To quantify the absolute abundance of each unique TCRbeta CDR3 rearrangement, sequence reads were collapsed and filtered. For each sample, productive Simpson clonality was calculated as the square root of Simpson's diversity index over productive rearrangements. TCRdb mirrors the immuneACCESS table, restricted to in-frame sequences. Some clones are absent from its copies; in checked studies, under half trace to an unresolved V gene, and the reason for the others is unknown. V and J calls and clone size follow that table, whereas D and trimming were derived from the DNA. Here the sample has approximately 170,000 clones; approximately 81% occur a single time. The ten largest clones add up to nearly 8% of the sample.

Cut back by 5 bases and 4 bases, the V and J ends lie 12 bases apart. The germline V gene encodes CDR1 SEHNR and CDR2 FQNEAQ (reference sequence). Its CDR3 holds 13 amino acids, cysteine through phenylalanine. Just the 39-base CDR3 DNA is kept, in frame starting at base 1. In the prospective study, participants were about 18 to 100 years old, resided in 20 to 30 geographic areas of the United States, and were enrolled through a virtual design. In the prospective study, cohorts were assigned on the basis of participant-reported clinical history obtained from a screening survey and a study questionnaire. Recovered participants in ImmuneRACE Cohort 3 were defined as having two consecutive negative NP/OP PCR tests, clearance from a healthcare professional, or resolution of symptoms. In the prospective study, whole blood, serum and a nasopharyngeal or oropharyngeal swab were collected from each participant by mobile phlebotomists. Over a roughly two-month period, participants in the prospective study had the option of providing additional blood draws and questionnaires. Before DNA extraction, blood samples from the prospective study were shipped at room temperature or frozen.

Sequenced material: PBMCs or T cells enriched from blood (not recorded which). The chain couples TRBV7-9 to TRBJ2-7, with no D gene named confidently. The source of this sequence is a woman aged 50 to 60 who had recovered from COVID-19. CDR3 protein: CASSPRSGYEQYF. Read as DNA, the sequence is TGTGCCAGCAGCCCCCGATCAGGATACGAGCAGTACTTC. Joined to the reference TRBV7-9 and TRBJ2-7 proteins, this CDR3 gives the full variable domain: DTGVSQNPRHKITKRGQNVTFRCDPISEHNRLYWYRQTLGQGPEFLTYFQNEAQLEKSRLLSDRFSAERPKGSFSTLEIQRTEQGDSAMYLCASSPRSGYEQYFGPGTRLTVT.